These T cell receptor beta chains were read from a single sample in a study of T-cell reconstitution after alpha-beta-depleted transplantation in children. Each CDR3 protein gets one entry after TCRdb re-called the PCR reads with MiXCR. The sample includes about 610,000 distinct CDR3 sequences, more than 9% of them seen just once. The sequences come from PBMCs from the stem cell graft donor, collected from the stem cell graft. These receptors were taken from a human donor who donated a stem cell graft to a child with acute myeloid leukemia. CDR3s include the opening cysteine and the closing phenylalanine or tryptophan. A D gene is named only where the DNA matches it firmly. Only part of the rows carry a size: once, few, many, or a class if the clone is expanded.

d_call j_call clone_size v_call cdr3_nt cdr3_aa
TRBD2 TRBJ2-7 few TRBV12-3/TRBV12-4 TGTGCCAGCAGCCCCCTCGGTACTAGCGGATCCTACGAGCAGTACTTC CASSPLGTSGSYEQYF
. TRBJ2-1 many TRBV20-1 TGCAGTGCTAGAGTACGATACCGGGACCCCAATGAGCAGTTCTTC CSARVRYRDPNEQFF
. TRBJ2-3 many TRBV3-1 TGTGCCAGCAGCCAAGCAGGTACGCAGTATTTT CASSQAGTQYF
. TRBJ2-7 few TRBV5-1 TGCGCCAGCAGCTTGGTGAGGGGGACGGGCGCCCACGAGCAGTACTTC CASSLVRGTGAHEQYF
. TRBJ2-3 many TRBV27 TGTGCCAGCAGTGAGGGCAGGAGCACAGATACGCAGTATTTT CASSEGRSTDTQYF
TRBD2 TRBJ2-7 . TRBV5-1 TGCGCCAGCAGCCCATCAGGGACTAGCGGGAGCGTCAGCTACGAGCAGTACTTC CASSPSGTSGSVSYEQYF
. TRBJ2-3 many TRBV24-1 TGTGCCACCAGTGAAGGGACCCCAGCTTTCACAGATACGCAGTATTTT CATSEGTPAFTDTQYF
. TRBJ2-1 many TRBV20-1 TGCAGTGCTAGAGAAGGGACTGAGCAGTTCTTC CSAREGTEQFF
TRBD2 TRBJ2-7 . TRBV7-8 TGTGCCAGCAGCTTAGAAGTAGCGGGGACTCGCGGGCAGTACTTC CASSLEVAGTRGQYF
TRBD1 TRBJ2-1 few TRBV20-1 TGCAGTGCTAGAGATCCGGGGACAGGGGTGGGGAATGAGCAGTTCTTC CSARDPGTGVGNEQFF
TRBD2 TRBJ2-1 few TRBV5-1 TGCGCCAGCATGCAAACCCTAGCGGGAGGGCCTGGCAATGAGCAGTTCTTC CASMQTLAGGPGNEQFF
. TRBJ1-1 many TRBV29-1 TGCAGCGTTGTTTGGGGTGCCACTGAAGCTTTCTTT CSVVWGATEAFF
. TRBJ1-5 . TRBV6-2/TRBV6-3 TGTGCCAGCACCCAGAGAGGAGGGAATGGCAATCAGCCCCAGCATTTT CASTQRGGNGNQPQHF
TRBD1 TRBJ1-1 . TRBV5-1 TGCGCCAGCAGCTCAACGCGGACAGGGTTCATGAACACTGAAGCTTTCTTT CASSSTRTGFMNTEAFF
TRBD2 TRBJ2-7 . TRBV2 TGTGCCAGCAGGCGGGAGTTGACCTACGAGCAGTACTTC CASRRELTYEQYF
. TRBJ2-2 . TRBV12-3/TRBV12-4 TGTGCCAGCATCGCCCCCGGAGACACCGGGGAGCTGTTTTTT CASIAPGDTGELFF
. TRBJ2-1 many TRBV29-1 TGCAGCGTTGCGCGGGTGAGCTCCTACAATGAGCAGTTCTTC CSVARVSSYNEQFF
. TRBJ2-1 . TRBV25-1 TGTGCCAGCAGTGACGTGAGCTCCTACAATGAGCAGTTCTTC CASSDVSSYNEQFF
. TRBJ1-1 many TRBV2 TGTGCCAGCAGTGAAGCGGGTACGGGGGGGCGCGTAGCTTTCTTT CASSEAGTGGRVAFF
. TRBJ1-2 . TRBV7-8 TGTGCCAGCAGCATAGACCCGGGGTACGGCTACACCTTC CASSIDPGYGYTF
. TRBJ2-1 . TRBV7-2 TGTGCCAGCAGCTTACCTCGGCGTAGTGAGCAGTTCTTC CASSLPRRSEQFF
. TRBJ2-3 many TRBV7-2 TGTGCCAGCAGCTTAGCCGTGGGGACGGGTCCCACAGATACGCAGTATTTT CASSLAVGTGPTDTQYF
. TRBJ2-4 few TRBV5-1 TGCGCCAGCAGCTTGGAAGGCGGAAAAAACATTCAGTACTTC CASSLEGGKNIQYF
. TRBJ1-1 . TRBV7-8 TGTGCCAGCAGCGTACGCAGGGTTTCGAACACTGAAGCTTTCTTT CASSVRRVSNTEAFF
. TRBJ1-3 . TRBV20-1 TGCAGTGCTCCGGACAGAAAAATAAACACCATATATTTT CSAPDRKINTIYF
TRBD2 TRBJ2-1 many TRBV20-1 TGCAGTGCAAACCCACTATATAGCGGGAGGCCTCAGCTATACAATGAGCAGTTCTTC CSANPLYSGRPQLYNEQFF
. TRBJ2-5 many TRBV7-3 TGTGCCAGCAGCCCGGGACATCAAGAGACCCAGTACTTC CASSPGHQETQYF
TRBD2 TRBJ2-3 many TRBV6-5 TGTGCCAGCAGGGGCTTGACTAGCGTGACAGATACGCAGTATTTT CASRGLTSVTDTQYF
. TRBJ2-7 . TRBV7-9 TGTGCCAGCAGCTCAGTCCAGCGCCCCTACGAGCAGTACTTC CASSSVQRPYEQYF
TRBD1 TRBJ2-2 . TRBV25-1 TGTGCCAGCAGTGAGGCAGGGGGCACCGGGGAGCTGTTTTTT CASSEAGGTGELFF
TRBD1 TRBJ2-2 . TRBV12-3/TRBV12-4 TGTGCCAGCACCCACGCCGAGGCAGGGGGTACCGGGGAGCTGTTTTTT CASTHAEAGGTGELFF
TRBD2 TRBJ2-3 many TRBV4-2 TGTGCCAGCAGCAACAATCCGGGACTAGCGGGATCAGATACGCAGTATTTT CASSNNPGLAGSDTQYF
TRBD2 TRBJ2-7 few TRBV7-2 TGTGCCAGCAGCTTAGACCCGGGACTAAGCTACGAGCAGTACTTC CASSLDPGLSYEQYF
. TRBJ2-7 many TRBV6-2/TRBV6-3 TGTGCCAGCAGCCGCAGCCGGGGCGAGCAGTACTTC CASSRSRGEQYF
. TRBJ2-1 many TRBV3-1 TGTGCCAGCAGCCATAACGACGGGCCGTACAATGAGCAGTTCTTC CASSHNDGPYNEQFF
TRBD1 TRBJ2-2 . TRBV29-1 TGCAGCGCGAGACAGGGACAGGGTGGCACCGGGGAGCTGTTTTTT CSARQGQGGTGELFF
TRBD2 TRBJ2-5 many TRBV3-1 TGTGCCAGCAGCCAAATGGGGGAGGGCCGGGAGACCCAGTACTTC CASSQMGEGRETQYF
TRBD2 TRBJ2-1 . TRBV27 TGTTTCACCTCGGTAATAGCGGGGATAAACAATGAGCAGTTCTTC CFTSVIAGINNEQFF
. TRBJ1-2 . TRBV10-3 TGTGCCATCAGTGAGTCGAGGGAACCTAATGGCTACACCTTC CAISESREPNGYTF
. TRBJ2-1 few TRBV20-1 TGCAGTGCTAGGGGGATACGGGATAGTGAGCAGTTCTTC CSARGIRDSEQFF
. TRBJ2-2 few TRBV19 TGTGCCAGTAGTCCGGGGTCCGCGAACACCGGGGAGCTGTTTTTT CASSPGSANTGELFF
TRBD2 TRBJ2-3 . TRBV5-5 TGTGCCAGCAGCCGGACTAGCGGGGCCCTCACAGATACGCAGTATTTT CASSRTSGALTDTQYF